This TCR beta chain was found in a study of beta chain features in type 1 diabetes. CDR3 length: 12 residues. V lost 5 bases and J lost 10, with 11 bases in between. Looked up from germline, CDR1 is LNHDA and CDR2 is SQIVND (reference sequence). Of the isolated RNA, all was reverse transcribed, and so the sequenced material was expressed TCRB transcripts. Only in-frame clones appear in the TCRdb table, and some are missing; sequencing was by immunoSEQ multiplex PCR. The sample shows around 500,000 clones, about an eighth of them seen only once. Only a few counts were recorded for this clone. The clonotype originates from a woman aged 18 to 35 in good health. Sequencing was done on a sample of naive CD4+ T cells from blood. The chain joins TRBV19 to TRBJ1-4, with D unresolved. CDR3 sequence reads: CASSQQRAKLFF. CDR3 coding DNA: TGTGCCAGTAGTCAACAAAGAGCAAAACTGTTTTTT.